The rows below give T cell receptor beta chains drawn from one sample of a study of memory CD8 T cells in hepatitis C reinfection. Clones were sequenced by immunoSEQ multiplex PCR, and TCRdb holds only the in-frame ones, with some missing. The sample includes 40,000 to 60,000 clones, roughly 91% of them seen just once. Sequenced input: naive CD8+ T cells sorted from blood. The receptors here all came from a man between 18 and 29 years old with hepatitis C virus infection. Each CDR3 is given with its conserved first and last residue. Each record gives: D gene, clone size, V gene, J gene, CDR3 protein, CDR3 DNA. A D gene is named only where the DNA matches it firmly. Clone size is stated in some rows and not others, as once, few, many or a class when expanded.

TRBD1,-,TRBV11-2,TRBJ1-2,CASSFGDRNYGYTF,TGTGCCAGCAGCTTTGGGGACAGAAACTATGGCTACACCTTC
-,once,TRBV4-1,TRBJ2-7,CASSHRDPSPYEQYF,TGCGCCAGCAGTCACAGGGACCCCTCGCCCTACGAGCAGTACTTC
-,-,TRBV7-2,TRBJ1-4,CASSLVGGDNEKLFF,TGTGCCAGCAGCTTAGTTGGAGGAGATAATGAAAAACTGTTTTTT
-,-,TRBV10-3,TRBJ2-7,CAISESRDSAYEQYF,TGTGCCATCAGTGAGTCGCGTGACAGTGCCTACGAGCAGTACTTC
TRBD1,-,TRBV19,TRBJ2-6,CASSLGQGTAGANVLTF,TGTGCCAGTAGTCTCGGACAGGGGACGGCTGGGGCCAACGTCCTGACTTTC
TRBD2,-,TRBV2,TRBJ2-3,CASSEGTSVTYTQYF,TGTGCCAGCAGTGAGGGGACTAGCGTGACCTATACGCAGTATTTT
TRBD2,-,TRBV29-1,TRBJ2-2,CSVDGLAGVITGELFF,TGCAGCGTGGACGGACTAGCGGGAGTAATCACCGGGGAGCTGTTTTTT
-,-,TRBV15,TRBJ1-5,CATSRQVSNQPQHF,TGTGCCACCAGCAGGCAGGTTAGTAATCAGCCCCAGCATTTT
-,-,TRBV21-1,TRBJ2-5,CASGNGVQETQYF,TGTGCCAGCGGGAACGGGGTCCAAGAGACCCAGTACTTC
TRBD2,-,TRBV6-1,TRBJ2-1,CASSGLLGLAYNEQFF,TGTGCCAGCAGTGGACTACTTGGACTAGCCTACAATGAGCAGTTCTTC
-,-,TRBV5-1,TRBJ2-7,CASRARGRYEQYF,TGCGCCAGCAGGGCGCGGGGGCGGTACGAGCAGTACTTC
-,-,TRBV28,TRBJ1-2,CASSLVNTGGYTF,TGTGCCAGCAGTTTAGTTAACACGGGGGGCTACACCTTC
-,-,TRBV5-1,TRBJ1-5,CASSLWPTGSNQPQHF,TGCGCCAGCAGCTTATGGCCAACAGGGTCCAATCAGCCCCAGCATTTT
-,-,TRBV4-1,TRBJ2-5,CASSQEGRGTETQYF,TGCGCCAGCAGCCAAGAGGGCAGGGGGACTGAGACCCAGTACTTC
TRBD1,-,TRBV19,TRBJ1-1,CASRQGVYTEAFF,TGTGCCAGTAGGCAGGGGGTGTACACTGAAGCTTTCTTT
TRBD1,-,TRBV9,TRBJ1-3,CASSVEGANTIYF,TGTGCCAGCAGCGTGGAGGGGGCGAACACCATATATTTT
TRBD2,-,TRBV19,TRBJ2-5,CASRALAGGETQYF,TGTGCCAGTAGAGCACTAGCGGGGGGTGAGACCCAGTACTTC
-,-,TRBV6-6,TRBJ2-2,CASSYSPGLPGELFF,TGTGCCAGCAGTTACTCCCCAGGGCTACCCGGGGAGCTGTTTTTT
-,-,TRBV15,TRBJ1-4,CATSREHLWEKLFF,TGTGCCACCAGCAGAGAACATCTCTGGGAAAAACTGTTTTTT
-,-,TRBV28,TRBJ2-2,CASSSLKRGELFF,TGTGCCAGCAGTTCCTTAAAACGGGGGGAGCTGTTTTTT
TRBD2,once,TRBV29-1,TRBJ2-3,CSVGTSGVYTQYF,TGCAGCGTTGGGACTAGCGGGGTATATACGCAGTATTTT
TRBD1,-,TRBV29-1,TRBJ1-5,CSVGTGGNQPQHF,TGCAGCGTTGGGACAGGGGGCAATCAGCCCCAGCATTTT
-,-,TRBV18,TRBJ2-5,CASSPRGQGVETQYF,TGTGCCAGCTCCCCCCGGGGGCAGGGGGTAGAGACCCAGTACTTC
TRBD2,-,TRBV6-1,TRBJ2-5,CASSEYPPGGPQTQYF,TGTGCCAGCAGTGAATACCCTCCGGGGGGGCCGCAGACCCAGTACTTC
-,-,TRBV7-9,TRBJ2-5,CASSFTTQGETQYF,TGTGCCAGCAGCTTTACTACCCAGGGGGAGACCCAGTACTTC
-,-,TRBV10-1,TRBJ2-3,CASSVRASTDTQYF,TGCGCCAGCAGTGTTAGAGCTAGCACAGATACGCAGTATTTT
TRBD2,-,TRBV2,TRBJ2-5,CAMGGRAGETQYF,TGTGCCATGGGGGGGAGGGCCGGTGAGACCCAGTACTTC
-,-,TRBV7-9,TRBJ2-7,CASSRGLSYEQYF,TGTGCCAGCAGCCGAGGACTATCCTACGAGCAGTACTTC
TRBD1,-,TRBV2,TRBJ1-2,CASSPGQGNNYGYTF,TGTGCCAGCAGTCCTGGACAGGGGAATAACTATGGCTACACCTTC
TRBD1,-,TRBV28,TRBJ1-1,CASSFLTGKAEAFF,TGTGCCAGCAGCTTCCTGACAGGGAAAGCTGAAGCTTTCTTT
-,-,TRBV4-1,TRBJ2-1,CASSYSSGPTYNEQFF,TGCGCCAGCAGCTACTCCTCAGGGCCCACTTACAATGAGCAGTTCTTC
TRBD1,once,TRBV12-5,TRBJ1-1,CASGLPIPRQGRYTEAFF,TGTGCTAGTGGTTTGCCCATCCCCCGACAGGGGCGGTACACTGAAGCTTTCTTT
-,-,TRBV27,TRBJ1-5,CASSPTYPSGIGNQPQHF,TGTGCCAGCAGCCCCACCTACCCGTCCGGGATCGGCAATCAGCCCCAGCATTTT
TRBD1,-,TRBV13,TRBJ1-4,CASSLDRGKLFF,TGTGCCAGCAGCCTGGACAGGGGGAAACTGTTTTTT
-,-,TRBV6-5,TRBJ1-1,CASSSSPGGTSTEAFF,TGTGCCAGCAGTTCTTCCCCTGGCGGGACGAGCACTGAAGCTTTCTTT
-,-,TRBV10-3,TRBJ2-1,CAISDPRAVRGNEQFF,TGTGCCATCAGTGACCCGAGGGCAGTCCGGGGGAATGAGCAGTTCTTC
-,-,TRBV2,TRBJ1-5,CASSVGRSGDYSNQPQHF,TGTGCCAGCAGTGTAGGGCGGTCGGGGGACTATAGCAATCAGCCCCAGCATTTT
-,-,TRBV5-1,TRBJ1-1,CASSSTRARGGVDTEAFF,TGCGCCAGCAGCTCCACACGTGCCCGGGGGGGCGTTGACACTGAAGCTTTCTTT
TRBD2,-,TRBV28,TRBJ2-3,CASSYPTSGASGSPISTDTQYF,TGTGCCAGCAGTTACCCCACCTCCGGGGCTAGCGGGAGCCCAATTAGCACAGATACGCAGTATTTT
-,-,TRBV6-5,TRBJ2-1,CASSYSSGGEQFF,TGTGCCAGCAGTTACTCGTCGGGGGGCGAGCAGTTCTTC
TRBD2,-,TRBV5-1,TRBJ2-1,CASSLVASGRIHNEQFF,TGCGCCAGCAGCTTGGTAGCTAGCGGGAGAATCCACAATGAGCAGTTCTTC
-,-,TRBV2,TRBJ1-1,CATQNSGGTEAFF,TGTGCCACCCAAAACTCGGGGGGGACTGAAGCTTTCTTT
-,-,TRBV25-1,TRBJ2-7,CASSAKGGSYEQYF,TGTGCCAGCAGCGCAAAGGGGGGGTCCTACGAGCAGTACTTC
-,-,TRBV2,TRBJ2-1,CASSVTSSYNEQFF,TGTGCCAGCAGTGTCACTAGCTCCTACAATGAGCAGTTCTTC
-,-,TRBV19,TRBJ1-1,CASSQGRGTEAFF,TGTGCCAGTAGTCAAGGCAGGGGCACTGAAGCTTTCTTT
TRBD2,-,TRBV18,TRBJ2-5,CASSPDLPLGLAGGQETQYF,TGTGCCAGCTCACCCGACTTACCCCTCGGACTAGCGGGGGGGCAAGAGACCCAGTACTTC
-,-,TRBV28,TRBJ1-2,CASTYPGLNYGYTF,TGTGCCAGCACTTACCCGGGATTGAACTATGGCTACACCTTC
-,-,TRBV4-1,TRBJ2-4,CASSPTGPGSIQYF,TGCGCCAGCAGCCCAACAGGTCCCGGTAGCATTCAGTACTTC
-,-,TRBV29-1,TRBJ2-7,CSVLFRDKILDEQYF,TGCAGCGTGCTATTCCGGGACAAAATCCTAGACGAGCAGTACTTC
-,-,TRBV13,TRBJ2-5,CASSFESEETQYF,TGTGCCAGCAGCTTTGAAAGTGAGGAGACCCAGTACTTC
TRBD2,-,TRBV5-6,TRBJ2-5,CASSLSGLAGGRQETQYF,TGTGCCAGCAGCTTGTCGGGACTAGCGGGAGGAAGGCAAGAGACCCAGTACTTC
-,-,TRBV10-2,TRBJ2-5,CASSELGGGKTQYF,TGCGCCAGCAGTGAGTTGGGGGGAGGAAAGACCCAGTACTTC
-,-,TRBV19,TRBJ2-7,CASSPLGEASYEQYF,TGTGCCAGTAGTCCTCTAGGAGAAGCCTCCTACGAGCAGTACTTC
TRBD1,-,TRBV29-1,TRBJ2-7,CSARGQGYEQYF,TGCAGCGCCAGGGGACAGGGTTACGAGCAGTACTTC
TRBD2,-,TRBV6-4,TRBJ2-3,CASSRTSGPGDTQYF,TGTGCCAGCAGTAGGACTAGTGGCCCCGGCGATACGCAGTATTTT